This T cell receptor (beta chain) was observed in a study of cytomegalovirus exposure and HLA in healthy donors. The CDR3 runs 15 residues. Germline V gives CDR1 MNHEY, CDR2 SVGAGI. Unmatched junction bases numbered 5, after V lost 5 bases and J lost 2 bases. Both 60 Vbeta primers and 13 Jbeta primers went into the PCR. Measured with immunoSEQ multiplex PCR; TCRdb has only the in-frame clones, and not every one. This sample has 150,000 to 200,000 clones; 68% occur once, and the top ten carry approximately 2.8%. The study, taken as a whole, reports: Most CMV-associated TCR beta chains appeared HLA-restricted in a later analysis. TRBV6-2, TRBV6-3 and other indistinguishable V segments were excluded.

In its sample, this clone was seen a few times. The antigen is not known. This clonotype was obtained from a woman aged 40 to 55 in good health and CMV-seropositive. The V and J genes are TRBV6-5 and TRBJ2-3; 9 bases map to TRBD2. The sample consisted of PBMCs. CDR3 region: CASSALAGYTDTQYF. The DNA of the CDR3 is TGTGCCAGCAGTGCACTAGCGGGCTACACAGATACGCAGTATTTT.